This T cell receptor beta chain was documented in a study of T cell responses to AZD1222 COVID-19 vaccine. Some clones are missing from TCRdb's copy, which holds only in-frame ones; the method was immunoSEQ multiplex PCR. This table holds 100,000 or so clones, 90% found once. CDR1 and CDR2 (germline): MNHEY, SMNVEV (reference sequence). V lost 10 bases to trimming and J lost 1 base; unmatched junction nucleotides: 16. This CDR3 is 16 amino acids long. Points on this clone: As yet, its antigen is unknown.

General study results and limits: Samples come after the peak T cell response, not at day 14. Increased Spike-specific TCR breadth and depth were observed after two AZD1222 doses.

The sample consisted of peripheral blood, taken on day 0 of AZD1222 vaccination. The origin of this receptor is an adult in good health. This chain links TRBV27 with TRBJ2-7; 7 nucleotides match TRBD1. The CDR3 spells CATRTGRPSTSYEQYF. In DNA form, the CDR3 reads TGTGCCACCCGGACAGGACGACCGTCTACTTCCTACGAGCAGTACTTC.